The entry below gives a single TCR beta chain sequence along with its context. Its target is not known. This CDR3 spans 12 amino acids. The germline V gene encodes CDR1 SQVTM and CDR2 ANQGSEA. V lost 4 bases, J lost 8 bases, and 12 bases lay in between. These data are taken from a study of T cell responses to AZD1222 COVID-19 vaccine. General study points: Seropositive at baseline were only a handful of AZD1222 recipients. White British donors predominated, females outnumbered males, and clonal diversity was possibly underestimated.

Method: immunoSEQ multiplex PCR; TCRdb's copy keeps in-frame clones and lacks some. The profile shows nearly 55,000 clones, 80% to 90% of them singletons. The sequence derives from an adult who received the AZD1222 COVID-19 vaccine. This specimen was peripheral blood, taken 28 days after the second AZD1222 dose. The chain combines TRBV29-1 with TRBJ2-1; D perhaps matches TRBD2 (5 bases). The CDR3 sequence is CSVGRGLDEQFF. CDR3 DNA: TGCAGCGTTGGTCGGGGATTAGATGAGCAGTTCTTC.